Each of the 13 T cell receptor beta chains below was sequenced from the same sample in a study of neurological immune-mediated disorders. TCRdb re-called the 5' RACE reads through MiXCR, storing one row per CDR3 protein. The sample carries some 26,000 distinct CDR3 sequences, approximately 3.2% recorded once. Sequencing used PBMCs. The receptors stem from a woman aged 25 to 39 with multiple sclerosis.

Ten or more counts support this clonotype. The rearrangement links TRBV5-1 to TRBJ2-2; D perhaps matches TRBD2 (7 bases). Germline V lookup: CDR1 SGHRS, CDR2 YFSETQ. The CDR3 totals 15 residues. V gave up 5 bases and J gave up 2 bases, with 13 bases separating them. The CDR3 DNA reads TGCGCCAGCAGAGAGGGGGGGCCTAACACCGGGGAGCTGTTTTTT. Protein sequence: CASREGGPNTGELFF.

This clonotype was picked up many times. The chain recombines TRBV4-1 with TRBJ2-1; weak D call: TRBD2 (6 bases). Germline V CDR1 and CDR2: MGHRA, YSYEKL. Trimming left V 6 bases short and J 1 base short, with 7 bases between. The CDR3 contains 13 residues. This CDR3 is CASSAGSYNEQFF. CDR3 coding DNA: TGCGCCAGCAGTGCGGGGTCCTACAATGAGCAGTTCTTC.

At least ten counts were recorded for this clonotype. The DNA for the CDR3 is TGTGCCAGCATCGTACAGGGAGCTGTGGCCTACACCTTC. Its translation: CASIVQGAVAYTF. The chain recombines TRBV12-3 or TRBV12-4 with TRBJ1-2; a weak D match, TRBD1 (6 bases). The CDR3 totals 13 residues. V lost 7 bases and J 10 bases, leaving 19 bases between the germline ends.

This clonotype came up many times. This clone may be a read error of a much larger clone one base away. This chain links TRBV27 with TRBJ1-2; D remains ambiguous. Germline V lookup: CDR1 MNHEY, CDR2 SMNVEV (reference sequence). With 2 bases removed from V and 8 bases from J, the gap between germline ends came to 18 bases. The CDR3 has 15 residues. The CDR3 region has the DNA TGTGCCAGCAGTTTACTCGGGTCCCGGGATCAAGGCTACACCTTC. Encoded protein: CASSLLGSRDQGYTF.

This clonotype occurred a few times. With a much larger clone just one base away, this may be a read error. J is TRBJ2-1 and V is TRBV7-8; D is ambiguous. Germline lookup yields CDR1 SGHVS and CDR2 FQNEAQ. This CDR3 is built from 13 residues. V gave up 5 bases and J gave up 4 bases, with 9 bases separating them. The CDR3 sequence is CASSTETYNEQFF. CDR3 sequence (DNA): TGTGCCAGCAGCACGGAAACATACAATGAGCAGTTCTTC.

Ten or more counts support this clonotype. This chain links TRBV9 with TRBJ2-5; D remains ambiguous. The CDR3 is 17 amino acids. Germline V lookup: CDR1 SGDLS, CDR2 YYNGEE. V was shortened by 0 bases and J by 2 bases, with 17 bases between the two germline ends. The CDR3 region has the DNA TGTGCCAGCAGCGTAGGAAGCCCTTGGTGGGGACAAGAGACCCAGTACTTC. Amino acid sequence: CASSVGSPWWGQETQYF.

The chain uses TRBV5-1 and TRBJ2-3, with D uncertain. Between the trimmed V and J ends, which lost 0 bases and 2 bases, there was a span of 7 bases. This CDR3 spans 14 amino acids. Germline V CDR1 and CDR2: SGHRS, YFSETQ. CDR3 nucleotides: TGCGCCAGCAGCTTGGGGGGAATCACAGATACGCAGTATTTT. Translation gives CASSLGGITDTQYF.

There are many counts of this clonotype. The J gene is TRBJ2-1, the V gene TRBV5-4; 8 bases are shared with TRBD1. Germline CDR1 is SGHNT and CDR2 is YYREEE (reference sequence). This CDR3 region has 15 residues. Unmatched junction bases numbered 8, after V lost 4 bases and J lost 5 bases. This CDR3 is CASSLWTGKDNEQFF. For the CDR3, the DNA is TGTGCCAGCAGCCTATGGACAGGGAAGGACAATGAGCAGTTCTTC.

This clonotype was observed many times. The CDR3 loop is CASRERDNEKLFF. The CDR3 nucleotides are TGCGCCAGTCGGGAAAGGGATAATGAAAAACTGTTTTTT. The chain carries TRBV5-1 and TRBJ1-4; D unresolved. This CDR3 contains 13 residues. V was shortened by 8 bases and J by 4 bases, with 12 bases between the two germline ends. Germline values: CDR1 SGHRS, CDR2 YFSETQ. Using reference TRBV5-1 and TRBJ1-4 for the parts outside the CDR3, the full variable domain is KAGVTQTPRYLIKTRGQQVTLSCSPISGHRSVSWYQQTPGQGLQFLFEYFSETQRNKGNFPGRFSGRQFSNSRSEMNVSTLELGDSALYLCASRERDNEKLFFGSGTQLSVL.

This clonotype occurred many times. V is TRBV6-5 and J is TRBJ1-1, with D hard to call. The CDR3 covers 18 residues. Looked up from germline, CDR1 is MNHEY and CDR2 is SVGAGI. The germline V and J ends were trimmed by 2 bases and 4 bases, with 23 bases remaining between them. The CDR3: CASSYGLWRWGESTEAFF. The CDR3 bases are TGTGCCAGCAGTTACGGGTTATGGCGTTGGGGTGAAAGCACTGAAGCTTTCTTT.

This clonotype was seen ten or more times. This sequence joins TRBV27 and TRBJ2-2, with no clear D. Germline V gives CDR1 MNHEY, CDR2 SMNVEV (reference sequence). This CDR3 spans 14 amino acids. V lost 2 bases, J lost 4 bases, and 8 bases lay in between. The CDR3 sequence is CASSLHPVTGELFF. CDR3 bases: TGTGCCAGCAGTTTACATCCGGTCACCGGGGAGCTGTTTTTT.

This clonotype was counted many times. The V gene is TRBV6-2 or TRBV6-3, the J gene TRBJ1-1, with a weak D call TRBD1 (5 bases). Trimming shortened V by 2 bases and J by 0 bases, and 7 bases separated the two germline ends. CDR1 and CDR2 from the germline V gene are MNHEY and SVGEGT. The CDR3 spans 14 residues. CDR3 residues: CASSYRGMNTEAFF. Written as DNA, the CDR3 is TGTGCCAGCAGTTACAGGGGCATGAACACTGAAGCTTTCTTT.

This clonotype was recorded at least ten times. The genes are TRBV4-1 and TRBJ1-5; a weak D match, TRBD1 (5 bases). The CDR3 contains 15 residues. Between the trimmed V and J ends, which lost 0 bases and 4 bases, there was a span of 10 bases. Germline-derived CDR1 and CDR2 are MGHRA and YSYEKL. This chain's CDR3 is CASSQDFGGNQPQHF. The CDR3 DNA reads TGCGCCAGCAGCCAAGATTTCGGGGGAAATCAGCCCCAGCATTTT.